This record concerns one TCR beta chain sequence. The antigen remains undetermined. The CDR3 runs 15 residues. V lost 5 bases and J lost 4; bases outside the gene matches: 5. These data are taken from a study of T-cell reconstitution after alpha-beta-depleted transplantation in children. Unique molecular identifiers were used in preparing the TCRbeta library. TCRdb independently ran MiXCR on the PCR reads; one entry per CDR3 protein. Of under 85,000 distinct CDR3 sequences listed, roughly 20% are singletons. Study-wide results and limits: The high TCRbeta diversity at day 60 in some patients came from surviving recipient T cells and thymic progenitors. Approximately two months post-transplant, alpha-beta T cells reportedly originated from several hundred expanded graft clones.

Sequencing used PBMCs, mostly from graft donor cells, obtained 360 days after TCRalphabeta/CD19-depleted stem cell transplant. The receptor's source is a male patient aged 2 to 10 who had a stem cell transplant for acute lymphoblastic leukemia, so the T cells may come from the graft donor. This sequence joins TRBV12-3 or TRBV12-4 and TRBJ2-7, with 13 bases that match TRBD2. This CDR3 is CASSRTSGSPYEQYF. As DNA, the CDR3 is TGTGCCAGCAGTCGGACTAGCGGGAGCCCTTACGAGCAGTACTTC.